Listed below are T cell receptor beta chains from one sample, sequenced in a study of T cells in localized non-small cell lung cancer. Sequencing used immunoSEQ multiplex PCR; TCRdb keeps in-frame clones, though not all of them. The repertoire holds about 11,000 clones, with roughly nine tenths as singletons. Sequenced material: peripheral blood, taken before any cancer treatment. The receptors here all came from a male donor aged 60 or over with stage III lung adenocarcinoma. CDR3s include the opening cysteine and the closing phenylalanine or tryptophan. The D gene is left open where the match is weak. Rows may omit the clone size; those that give it use once, few, many or a size class.

cdr3_nt: TGTGCCAGCAGCCTTGCACCCACAGATACGCAGTATTTT
cdr3_aa: CASSLAPTDTQYF
j_call: TRBJ2-3
d_call: NA
clone_size: NA
v_call: TRBV5-4
cdr3_length: 13

cdr3_nt: TGTGCCAGCAGCTTAGTGGGACAGGGATATAAAACCTACGAGCAGTACTTC
cdr3_aa: CASSLVGQGYKTYEQYF
j_call: TRBJ2-7
d_call: TRBD1
clone_size: NA
v_call: TRBV13
cdr3_length: 17

cdr3_nt: TGTGCCAGCAGCCTAAGAGGCGGGAGGGCTACAAATGAGCAGTTCTTC
cdr3_aa: CASSLRGGRATNEQFF
j_call: TRBJ2-1
d_call: TRBD2
clone_size: NA
v_call: TRBV11-3
cdr3_length: 16

cdr3_nt: TGCAGCGCCAACAGGGTTCAGGTCACTGAAGCTTTCTTT
cdr3_aa: CSANRVQVTEAFF
j_call: TRBJ1-1
d_call: NA
clone_size: once
v_call: TRBV29-1
cdr3_length: 13

cdr3_nt: TGTGCCAGCAGCAAGGACAGGGTCAATCAGCCCCAGCATTTT
cdr3_aa: CASSKDRVNQPQHF
j_call: TRBJ1-5
d_call: TRBD1
clone_size: NA
v_call: TRBV11-2
cdr3_length: 14

cdr3_nt: TGTGCCAGCAGCCGCGGGAGGTGGGATGAGCAGTTCTTC
cdr3_aa: CASSRGRWDEQFF
j_call: TRBJ2-1
d_call: TRBD2
clone_size: NA
v_call: TRBV14
cdr3_length: 13

cdr3_nt: TGCGCCAGCAGCCGCGTACGGAGGGAAGGGGATAACGAAAAACTGTTTTTT
cdr3_aa: CASSRVRREGDNEKLFF
j_call: TRBJ1-4
d_call: NA
clone_size: once
v_call: TRBV4-1
cdr3_length: 17

cdr3_nt: TGTGCCAGCAGTTCATTGGGTAATGAGCAGTTCTTC
cdr3_aa: CASSSLGNEQFF
j_call: TRBJ2-1
d_call: NA
clone_size: NA
v_call: TRBV28
cdr3_length: 12

cdr3_nt: TGTGCCAGCAGCTTAGTACAGGGGTCTGAAGCTTTCTTT
cdr3_aa: CASSLVQGSEAFF
j_call: TRBJ1-1
d_call: TRBD1
clone_size: NA
v_call: TRBV7-9
cdr3_length: 13

cdr3_nt: TGCGCCAGCAGCCAACTCCTAAGGGTGGAGAACTATGGCTACACCTTC
cdr3_aa: CASSQLLRVENYGYTF
j_call: TRBJ1-2
d_call: NA
clone_size: NA
v_call: TRBV4-3
cdr3_length: 16

cdr3_nt: TGTGCCAGCAGTTCGACAGGGGATGTACACGAGCAGTACTTC
cdr3_aa: CASSSTGDVHEQYF
j_call: TRBJ2-7
d_call: TRBD1
clone_size: NA
v_call: TRBV2
cdr3_length: 14

cdr3_nt: TGTGCCAGCTCACCACAAGCGACTAGCGGGAGGACACCCACAGATACGCAGTATTTT
cdr3_aa: CASSPQATSGRTPTDTQYF
j_call: TRBJ2-3
d_call: TRBD2
clone_size: once
v_call: TRBV18
cdr3_length: 19

cdr3_nt: TGTGCCAGCAGCCGACAGGGACTGACTAATGAAAAACTGTTTTTT
cdr3_aa: CASSRQGLTNEKLFF
j_call: TRBJ1-4
d_call: TRBD1
clone_size: few
v_call: TRBV2
cdr3_length: 15

cdr3_nt: TGCGTCAGCAGCCAAACTAGCGGGAAAGCCTACGAGCAGTACTTC
cdr3_aa: CVSSQTSGKAYEQYF
j_call: TRBJ2-7
d_call: TRBD2
clone_size: NA
v_call: TRBV4-3
cdr3_length: 15

cdr3_nt: TGTGCCAGCTCACCCTGGACAGGGCAAAATCAGCCCCAGCATTTT
cdr3_aa: CASSPWTGQNQPQHF
j_call: TRBJ1-5
d_call: TRBD1
clone_size: NA
v_call: TRBV18
cdr3_length: 15

cdr3_nt: TGTGCCAGTAGTAGGGAGGGACTTGCCACTGAAGCTTTCTTT
cdr3_aa: CASSREGLATEAFF
j_call: TRBJ1-1
d_call: NA
clone_size: NA
v_call: TRBV19
cdr3_length: 14

cdr3_nt: TGTGCCAGCAGCTCCAATAGGCTAGCGGCGACAGATACGCAGTATTTT
cdr3_aa: CASSSNRLAATDTQYF
j_call: TRBJ2-3
d_call: TRBD2
clone_size: NA
v_call: TRBV7-8
cdr3_length: 16

cdr3_nt: TGTGCCAGCAGCCCCTCTAGCGGGACTCACAATGAGCAGTTCTTC
cdr3_aa: CASSPSSGTHNEQFF
j_call: TRBJ2-1
d_call: TRBD2
clone_size: NA
v_call: TRBV7-3
cdr3_length: 15

cdr3_nt: TGTGCCAGCAGTGAAACAGGGGGTCTCTACGAGCAGTACTTC
cdr3_aa: CASSETGGLYEQYF
j_call: TRBJ2-7
d_call: TRBD1
clone_size: NA
v_call: TRBV27
cdr3_length: 14

cdr3_nt: TGTGCCTGGAGGACTAGCGGGAGTGGTGAGCAGTTCTTC
cdr3_aa: CAWRTSGSGEQFF
j_call: TRBJ2-1
d_call: TRBD2
clone_size: NA
v_call: TRBV30
cdr3_length: 13

cdr3_nt: TGTGCCAGCAGTTTGCAGGGAAAATACAATGAGCAGTTCTTC
cdr3_aa: CASSLQGKYNEQFF
j_call: TRBJ2-1
d_call: NA
clone_size: NA
v_call: TRBV27
cdr3_length: 14

cdr3_nt: TGTGCCAGCAGTCCGCGACAGAACACTGAAGCTTTCTTT
cdr3_aa: CASSPRQNTEAFF
j_call: TRBJ1-1
d_call: NA
clone_size: NA
v_call: TRBV6-1
cdr3_length: 13

cdr3_nt: TGTGCCAGTAGTCCCGACAGCACAGATACGCAGTATTTT
cdr3_aa: CASSPDSTDTQYF
j_call: TRBJ2-3
d_call: NA
clone_size: once
v_call: TRBV19
cdr3_length: 13

cdr3_nt: TGTGCCAGCAGCGCCCAACTAGCGGGGAGCACAGATACGCAGTATTTT
cdr3_aa: CASSAQLAGSTDTQYF
j_call: TRBJ2-3
d_call: TRBD2
clone_size: NA
v_call: TRBV5-8
cdr3_length: 16

cdr3_nt: TGTGCCAGCAGTTTATATTCGGACAGGGATGGAAACACCATATATTTT
cdr3_aa: CASSLYSDRDGNTIYF
j_call: TRBJ1-3
d_call: TRBD1
clone_size: NA
v_call: TRBV27
cdr3_length: 16

cdr3_nt: TGTGCCAGCAGTGAAGAACAGGGCGGGACAGATACGCAGTATTTT
cdr3_aa: CASSEEQGGTDTQYF
j_call: TRBJ2-3
d_call: NA
clone_size: NA
v_call: TRBV6-1
cdr3_length: 15

cdr3_nt: TGTGCCAGCAGCGGGGGGGAGCTGTTTTTT
cdr3_aa: CASSGGELFF
j_call: TRBJ2-2
d_call: NA
clone_size: NA
v_call: TRBV7-9
cdr3_length: 10

cdr3_nt: TGTGCCAGCAGTGACTGGGACAGGGGGTACGGTCAGCCCCAGCATTTT
cdr3_aa: CASSDWDRGYGQPQHF
j_call: TRBJ1-5
d_call: TRBD1
clone_size: NA
v_call: TRBV6-1
cdr3_length: 16

cdr3_nt: TGTGCCAGTAGTATCTACAGGGATGTTAGCAATCAGCCCCAGCATTTT
cdr3_aa: CASSIYRDVSNQPQHF
j_call: TRBJ1-5
d_call: NA
clone_size: NA
v_call: TRBV19
cdr3_length: 16

cdr3_nt: TGTGCCAGCAAAATGGGACAGGGACATTACTATGGCTACACCTTC
cdr3_aa: CASKMGQGHYYGYTF
j_call: TRBJ1-2
d_call: TRBD1
clone_size: NA
v_call: TRBV28
cdr3_length: 15

cdr3_nt: TGTGCCAGCGGACTAGCGGGAGAGTCGTCCTACGAGCAGTACTTC
cdr3_aa: CASGLAGESSYEQYF
j_call: TRBJ2-7
d_call: TRBD2
clone_size: NA
v_call: TRBV5-4
cdr3_length: 15

cdr3_nt: TGTGCCAGCAGCCTAGGTGGCAACTCTGGAAACACCATATATTTT
cdr3_aa: CASSLGGNSGNTIYF
j_call: TRBJ1-3
d_call: NA
clone_size: NA
v_call: TRBV5-4
cdr3_length: 15

cdr3_nt: TGTGCCAGCAGCTTCTCAGGGACTAGCGGGATTTACGAGCAGTACTTC
cdr3_aa: CASSFSGTSGIYEQYF
j_call: TRBJ2-7
d_call: TRBD2
clone_size: NA
v_call: TRBV5-4
cdr3_length: 16

cdr3_nt: TGTGCCAGCAACATATGGGGACAGGGGTTATCCGAGCAGTACTTC
cdr3_aa: CASNIWGQGLSEQYF
j_call: TRBJ2-7
d_call: TRBD1
clone_size: few
v_call: TRBV5-4
cdr3_length: 15

cdr3_nt: TGTGCCAGCAGCTATAACAGGGGACAAGAGACCCAGTACTTC
cdr3_aa: CASSYNRGQETQYF
j_call: TRBJ2-5
d_call: TRBD1
clone_size: NA
v_call: TRBV7-2
cdr3_length: 14

cdr3_nt: TGCGCCAGCAGCTCCAACACGGCCTTCTCTGGAAACACCATATATTTT
cdr3_aa: CASSSNTAFSGNTIYF
j_call: TRBJ1-3
d_call: NA
clone_size: once
v_call: TRBV5-1
cdr3_length: 16

cdr3_nt: TGTGCCAGCAGCTTGGATGTCGGGGGATCCTACGAGCAGTACTTC
cdr3_aa: CASSLDVGGSYEQYF
j_call: TRBJ2-7
d_call: NA
clone_size: few
v_call: TRBV5-5
cdr3_length: 15

cdr3_nt: TGTGCCTGGAGCCCCTTGGGAAATACGCAGTATTTT
cdr3_aa: CAWSPLGNTQYF
j_call: TRBJ2-3
d_call: NA
clone_size: once
v_call: TRBV30
cdr3_length: 12

cdr3_nt: TGTGCCAGCAGCTTTGGGACGGAGGCTAGCAAGCAGTACTTC
cdr3_aa: CASSFGTEASKQYF
j_call: TRBJ2-7
d_call: NA
clone_size: NA
v_call: TRBV5-6
cdr3_length: 14

cdr3_nt: TGTGCCAGCAGCTTGGGGTGGACAGAGGCGAATGAGCAGTTCTTC
cdr3_aa: CASSLGWTEANEQFF
j_call: TRBJ2-1
d_call: NA
clone_size: NA
v_call: TRBV7-2
cdr3_length: 15